Listed here are 17 T cell receptor beta chains from one sample, sequenced in a study of identical twins. Via MiXCR, TCRdb re-called the 5' RACE reads, giving one row per CDR3 protein. The table records about 470,000 distinct CDR3 sequences, less than 25% of them present only once. The sample also formed part of further work on T cells expressing NK-cell markers.

Sequences were obtained from CD4+ T cells sorted from blood. Source of these receptors: a woman aged 18-29 years in good health.

This clonotype was counted between two and nine times. This chain links TRBV14 with TRBJ2-1; 12 positions agree with TRBD2. The J segment lost 10 bases and the V segment lost 4 bases, leaving 11 bases of the junction unmatched. Germline CDR1 reads SGHDN; CDR2 reads FVKESK. The CDR3 runs 16 residues. Here the CDR3 DNA reads TGTGCCAGCAGCCCGACCGGGACTAGCGGGTGGTGGGAGCAGTTCTTC. Translated, it gives CASSPTGTSGWWEQFF.

In nucleotides, the CDR3 is TGTGCCAGCAGGACCGACATTCTGACCCACGAGCAGTACTTC. Translated: CASRTDILTHEQYF. This sequence joins TRBV6-2 or TRBV6-3 and TRBJ2-7; no firm D call. CDR3 length: 14 amino acids. The V and J ends lost 6 bases and 5 bases respectively, with 17 bases between them. CDR1 is MNHEY, CDR2 SVGEGT, per germline.

This chain connects TRBV20-1 to TRBJ2-3; tentatively, D is TRBD1 (6 bases). The CDR3 contains 14 residues. V was pared by 6 bases and J by 2 bases, with 15 bases between. The V gene's germline CDR1 is DFQATT and CDR2 SNEGSKA (reference sequence). CDR3 sequence (DNA): TGCAGTGCCAGGGGTCGCGACAACACAGATACGCAGTATTTT. Translating it yields CSARGRDNTDTQYF.

This chain joins TRBV30 and TRBJ2-7, with D possibly being TRBD1 (6 bases). Trimming pared 2 bases from V and 0 bases from J, leaving 11 bases between. Germline CDR1 GTSNPN, CDR2 SVGIG (reference sequence). The CDR3 has 14 amino acids. The CDR3 is CAWSLGAFSYEQYF. The CDR3 DNA sequence: TGTGCCTGGAGTTTGGGGGCATTCTCCTACGAGCAGTACTTC.

This clonotype has only a few counts. CDR3 amino acids: CASISRPLNANTGELFF. In DNA, the CDR3 is TGTGCCAGCATCTCTCGCCCCTTAAACGCGAACACCGGGGAGCTGTTTTTT. The rearrangement links TRBV27 to TRBJ2-2; no reliable D call. This CDR3 has 17 amino acids. The germline V gene encodes CDR1 MNHEY and CDR2 SMNVEV (reference sequence). V gave up 7 bases and J gave up 0 bases, with 18 bases separating them.

The rearrangement links TRBV5-1 to TRBJ1-3, with 7 bases matching TRBD1. Germline trimming cut 4 bases from V and 0 bases from J; bases unmatched to any gene: 4. Germline V CDR1 and CDR2: SGHRS, YFSETQ. The CDR3 has 15 amino acids. The CDR3 coding sequence is TGCGCCAGCAGCCTCGGGACAGTCTCTGGAAACACCATATATTTT. Protein: CASSLGTVSGNTIYF. Full variable domain (remainder filled in from reference TRBV5-1 and TRBJ1-3): KAGVTQTPRYLIKTRGQQVTLSCSPISGHRSVSWYQQTPGQGLQFLFEYFSETQRNKGNFPGRFSGRQFSNSRSEMNVSTLELGDSALYLCASSLGTVSGNTIYFGEGSWLTVV.

The CDR3 nucleotides read TGTGCCAGCAGCAGGGCAGCGGGAGGTCTCAATGAGCAGTTCTTC. Protein sequence: CASSRAAGGLNEQFF. The chain is built from TRBV7-8 and TRBJ2-1; 9 positions agree with TRBD2. Looked up from germline, CDR1 is SGHVS and CDR2 is FQNEAQ. The V gene end was trimmed by 5 bases and the J gene end by 6 bases; junction bases not matched to a gene: 8. This CDR3 is built from 15 residues.

This clonotype was seen a few times. The J gene is TRBJ2-3, the V gene TRBV7-2; no clear D gene. Trimming cost V 5 bases and J 2 bases, with 14 bases left between them. Germline CDR1 reads SGHTA; CDR2 reads FQGNSA. CDR3 length: 15 amino acids. The CDR3 loop reads CASSLRRPPTDTQYF. In DNA form, the CDR3 reads TGTGCCAGCAGCCTCAGACGGCCCCCCACAGATACGCAGTATTTT. The variable domain in full, completed from reference TRBV7-2 and TRBJ2-3, reads GAGVSQSPSNKVTEKGKDVELRCDPISGHTALYWYRQSLGQGLEFLIYFQGNSAPDKSGLPSDRFSAERTGGSVSTLTIQRTQQEDSAVYLCASSLRRPPTDTQYFGPGTRLTVL.

In its sample, this clonotype was seen a few times. The chain has TRBV5-1 and TRBJ1-2; D is unclear. The germline V gene encodes CDR1 SGHRS and CDR2 YFSETQ. V lost 2 bases to trimming and J lost 0 bases, with 8 bases between them. CDR3 length equals 14 residues. The CDR3 nucleotides read TGCGCCAGCAGCTTATTCGAAGCTAACTATGGCTACACCTTC. Amino acid sequence: CASSLFEANYGYTF.

V gene TRBV18 combines with J gene TRBJ1-4; D is unclear. V shed 5 bases and J shed 5 bases, with 6 bases lying between them. CDR1 is KGHSH, CDR2 LQKENI, per germline. The CDR3 contains 12 residues. CDR3 coding DNA: TGTGCCAGCTCATCTCTAAATGAAAAACTGTTTTTT. Translating gives CASSSLNEKLFF.

Ten or more counts support this clonotype. This chain joins TRBV12-3 or TRBV12-4 and TRBJ2-7, with D perhaps matching TRBD2 (5 bases). The CDR3 has 13 amino acids. V lost 4 bases, J lost 9 bases, and 16 bases lay in between. CDR3 amino acids: CASSSTGELGQYF. The DNA for the CDR3 is TGTGCCAGCAGTTCCACCGGGGAGCTAGGGCAGTACTTC.

The chain is built from TRBV3-1 and TRBJ2-7; 10 bases line up with TRBD2. Germline V gives CDR1 LGHDT, CDR2 YNNKEL (reference sequence). V lost 3 bases and J lost 1; bases outside the gene matches: 3. This CDR3 region has 15 residues. CDR3 nucleotides: TGTGCCAGCAGCCACAGGACTAGCGGTTCCTACGAGCAGTACTTC. This gives the protein CASSHRTSGSYEQYF.

This clonotype showed up just a few times. V gene TRBV20-1 combines with J gene TRBJ1-1; D may be TRBD1 (6 bases). Germline V gene sequence: CDR1 DFQATT, CDR2 SNEGSKA (reference sequence). This CDR3 is 14 amino acids long. V was cut by 4 bases and J by 0 bases, with 12 bases left in between. The DNA of the CDR3 is TGCAGTGCTAAAACGGGGGCCATGAACACTGAAGCTTTCTTT. The encoded protein is CSAKTGAMNTEAFF.

This clonotype came up many times. The CDR3 sequence is CASSSLNEQFF. CDR3 in DNA: TGTGCCAGCAGTTCCCTGAATGAGCAGTTCTTC. The rearrangement links TRBV7-2 to TRBJ2-1; D gene unclear. Germline lookup yields CDR1 SGHTA and CDR2 FQGNSA. Between the trimmed V and J ends, which lost 6 bases and 7 bases, there was a span of 7 bases. The CDR3 is 11 residues long. The variable domain in full, with the rest retrieved from reference TRBV7-2 and TRBJ2-1, is GAGVSQSPSNKVTEKGKDVELRCDPISGHTALYWYRQSLGQGLEFLIYFQGNSAPDKSGLPSDRFSAERTGGSVSTLTIQRTQQEDSAVYLCASSSLNEQFFGPGTRLTVL.

This sequence joins TRBV20-1 and TRBJ2-1; D not certain. V lost 1 base, J lost 6 bases, and 13 bases lay in between. The V gene's germline CDR1 is DFQATT and CDR2 SNEGSKA (reference sequence). This CDR3 has 14 amino acids. CDR3: CSARVVNTANEQFF. Written as DNA, the CDR3 is TGCAGTGCTAGAGTTGTGAACACGGCCAATGAGCAGTTCTTC.

At least ten counts were recorded for this clonotype. The chain has TRBV12-3 or TRBV12-4 and TRBJ2-7; 8 bases line up with TRBD2. The V gene end was trimmed by 7 bases and the J gene end by 1 base; junction bases not matched to a gene: 6. CDR3 length: 14 amino acids. CDR3 sequence: CASTPGLDSYEQYF. The CDR3 DNA is TGTGCCAGCACTCCGGGACTAGATTCCTACGAGCAGTACTTC.

V usage is TRBV6-2 or TRBV6-3 and J usage is TRBJ1-5; no clear D gene. The germline V gene encodes CDR1 MNHEY and CDR2 SVGEGT. The CDR3 contains 12 residues. Between the trimmed V and J ends, which lost 2 bases and 4 bases, there was a span of 3 bases. CDR3 sequence: CASSYRNQPQHF. CDR3 in DNA: TGTGCCAGCAGTTACCGGAATCAGCCCCAGCATTTT.